This T cell receptor beta chain was profiled in a study of blood T cells in healthy people across ages. Each individual donor underwent a draw of approximately 10 milliliters of peripheral blood. CDR1 SGDLS and CDR2 YYNGEE come from the germline V gene. V was cut by 4 bases and J by 5 bases, with 12 bases left in between. The CDR3 extends over 13 amino acids. To note about this clonotype: Antigen: not known.

The study, taken as a whole, reports: Diversity of TCR beta per million T cells declined in a roughly linear way with age.

PCR was performed a second time for 7 to 11 cycles using a sample-barcoded 5' primer and a J-beta primer mix. Each cDNA molecule was tagged by a template-switch adaptor that had 12 random nucleotides. TCRdb fed the 5' RACE reads into MiXCR, producing one record per CDR3 protein. The top ten hold over 2% of the sample, which has over 1.5 million distinct CDR3 sequences, approximately 50% seen once. The specimen was blood. The clonotype was recovered from a middle-aged woman in good health. The chain carries TRBV9 and TRBJ2-5; D unresolved. CDR3 protein: CASSPRTWETQYF. The DNA for the CDR3 is TGTGCCAGCAGCCCACGTACCTGGGAGACCCAGTACTTC.